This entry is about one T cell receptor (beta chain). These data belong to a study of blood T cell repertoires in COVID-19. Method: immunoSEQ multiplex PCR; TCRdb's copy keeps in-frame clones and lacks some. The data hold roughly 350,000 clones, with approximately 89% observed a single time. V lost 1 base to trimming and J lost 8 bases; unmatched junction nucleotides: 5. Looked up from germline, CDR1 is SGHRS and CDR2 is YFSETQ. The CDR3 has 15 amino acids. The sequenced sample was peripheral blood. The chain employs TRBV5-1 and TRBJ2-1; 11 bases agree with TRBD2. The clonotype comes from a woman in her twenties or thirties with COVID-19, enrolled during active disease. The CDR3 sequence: CASSLKTSGIYEQFF. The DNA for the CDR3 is TGCGCCAGCAGCTTGAAGACTAGCGGGATCTATGAGCAGTTCTTC.